Below are 10 T cell receptor beta chains sequenced from a single sample in a study of cytotoxic CD8 clonotypes in ibrutinib-treated CLL. Measured with immunoSEQ multiplex PCR; TCRdb has only the in-frame clones, and not every one. The table includes 50,000 to 70,000 clones, approximately 54% detected once. This specimen consisted of PBMCs, obtained at disease progression, from a patient treated with ibrutinib. All receptors derive from a human donor with chronic lymphocytic leukemia.

This clone came up a few times. The rearrangement uses TRBV2 and TRBJ2-1; D ambiguous. This CDR3 has 11 residues. CDR1 and CDR2 from the germline V gene are SNHLY and FYNNEI. V lost 6 bases to trimming and J lost 4 bases, with 4 bases between them. The CDR3 DNA is TGTGCCAGCAGCCTTTACAATGAGCAGTTCTTC. Protein: CASSLYNEQFF.

The rearrangement uses TRBV5-1 and TRBJ2-2; 10 positions agree with TRBD2. The length of the CDR3 is 16 residues. Germline CDR1 SGHRS, CDR2 YFSETQ. The ends lost 0 bases at V and 4 bases at J; junction bases unmatched: 3. Here the CDR3 DNA reads TGCGCCAGCAGCTTGGTCCCTAGCGGGGGCACCGGGGAGCTGTTTTTT. Encoded protein: CASSLVPSGGTGELFF.

This clone was recorded once. V and J are TRBV6-1 and TRBJ1-5; D gene uncertain. The V end lost 4 bases, the J end lost 9 bases, and 22 bases lay between the germline ends. CDR1 is MNHNS and CDR2 is SASEGT in the germline V gene. CDR3 length equals 16 residues. CDR3 region: CASSGQPGQLNGPQHF. In DNA, the CDR3 is TGTGCCAGCAGTGGGCAACCTGGGCAGCTCAATGGGCCCCAGCATTTT.

The chain's CDR3 is CASSSGQGAYGYTF. DNA for the CDR3: TGCGCCAGCAGTTCCGGACAGGGGGCCTATGGCTACACCTTC. The V and J genes are TRBV5-1 and TRBJ1-2; 11 nucleotides match TRBD1. J was trimmed by 4 bases and V by 5 bases; bases with no gene match: 4. CDR3 length equals 14 residues. In germline, CDR1 is SGHRS, CDR2 YFSETQ. Full variable domain (remainder filled in from reference TRBV5-1 and TRBJ1-2): KAGVTQTPRYLIKTRGQQVTLSCSPISGHRSVSWYQQTPGQGLQFLFEYFSETQRNKGNFPGRFSGRQFSNSRSEMNVSTLELGDSALYLCASSSGQGAYGYTFGSGTRLTVV.

This chain uses TRBV11-2 with TRBJ1-2; possibly TRBD1 for D (5 bases). The CDR3 runs to 12 residues. Germline V CDR1 and CDR2: SGHAT, FQNNGV. V was trimmed by 4 bases and J by 8 bases, leaving 11 bases between them. This CDR3 is CASSSTGEGYTF. The DNA of the CDR3 is TGTGCCAGCAGCTCAACAGGAGAAGGCTACACCTTC. Combining the CDR3 with reference TRBV11-2 and TRBJ1-2 gives the whole variable domain EAGVAQSPRYKIIEKRQSVAFWCNPISGHATLYWYQQILGQGPKLLIQFQNNGVVDDSQLPKDRFSAERLKGVDSTLKIQPAKLEDSAVYLCASSSTGEGYTFGSGTRLTVV.

This clone was picked up a small number of times. The V gene is TRBV7-2, the J gene TRBJ2-5; D is ambiguous. Trimming shortened V by 4 bases and J by 2 bases, and 8 bases separated the two germline ends. Germline V gives CDR1 SGHTA, CDR2 FQGNSA. The CDR3 extends over 13 amino acids. This CDR3 is CASSSWRQETQYF. In DNA, the CDR3 is TGTGCCAGCAGCTCTTGGAGACAAGAGACCCAGTACTTC.

The chain has TRBV21-1 and TRBJ1-2. TRBV21-1 is assigned pseudogene status. The CDR3 length is 16 residues. The CDR3 coding sequence is TGTGCCAGCAGCACGCAACTCCGGACGGGAAACTATGGCTACACCTTC. Translating it yields CASSTQLRTGNYGYTF.

The chain carries TRBV28 and TRBJ2-2, with TRBD2 as a possible D gene (7 bases). Trimming cost V 4 bases and J 4 bases, with 19 bases left between them. CDR3 length equals 17 residues. From germline, CDR1 is MDHEN and CDR2 SYDVKM. Here the CDR3 reads CASSSPRPGEGTGELFF. CDR3 bases: TGTGCCAGCAGTTCCCCCCGGCCAGGGGAGGGCACCGGGGAGCTGTTTTTT.

J is TRBJ1-2 and V is TRBV4-3, with D unresolved. CDR1 is LGHNA and CDR2 is YSLEER in the germline V gene. The length of the CDR3 is 13 residues. V was cut by 1 base and J by 7 bases, with 10 bases left in between. The CDR3 here is CASSQVFGSGYTF. CDR3 coding DNA: TGCGCCAGCAGCCAAGTATTCGGTAGTGGCTACACCTTC.

This clone was recorded a few times. The chain recombines TRBV5-1 with TRBJ2-7; D is perhaps TRBD2 (7 bases). The CDR3 covers 16 residues. Germline V gives CDR1 SGHRS, CDR2 YFSETQ. Trimming cost V 3 bases and J 3 bases, with 19 bases left between them. CDR3 region: CASSSLGGPDDYEQYF. The CDR3 DNA follows: TGCGCCAGCAGCTCCCTGGGGGGGCCGGATGACTACGAGCAGTACTTC.